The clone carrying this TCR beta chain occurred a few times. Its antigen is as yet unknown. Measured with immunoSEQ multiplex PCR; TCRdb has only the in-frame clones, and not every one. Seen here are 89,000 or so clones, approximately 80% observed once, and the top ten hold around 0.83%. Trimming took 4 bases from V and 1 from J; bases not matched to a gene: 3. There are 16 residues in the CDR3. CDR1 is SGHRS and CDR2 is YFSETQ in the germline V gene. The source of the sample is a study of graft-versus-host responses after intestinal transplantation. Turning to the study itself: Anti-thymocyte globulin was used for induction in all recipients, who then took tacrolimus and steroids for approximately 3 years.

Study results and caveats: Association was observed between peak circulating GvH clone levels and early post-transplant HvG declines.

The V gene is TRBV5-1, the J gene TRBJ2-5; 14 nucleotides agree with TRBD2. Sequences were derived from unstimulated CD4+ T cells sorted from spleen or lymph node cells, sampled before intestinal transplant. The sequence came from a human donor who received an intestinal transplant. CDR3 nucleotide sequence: TGCGCCAGCAGCCTGACTAGCGGGAGGGTCCAAGAGACCCAGTACTTC. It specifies CASSLTSGRVQETQYF.